These 13 T cell receptor beta chains were sequenced from one sample in a study of response to subunit inactivated influenza vaccine. TCRdb itself ran the RT-PCR reads through MiXCR, one entry per CDR3 protein. The data show roughly 540,000 distinct CDR3 sequences, approximately 20% seen once. The same data also contributed to another study, on T cells expressing NK-cell markers. That report adds: As the method of synthesis, 5'RACE template switching with UMIs yielded TCR beta cDNA.

The sample was CD4+ T cells sorted from PBMCs, taken 11 to 12 days after vaccination. These TCRs come from a man aged 50 or older who received an inactivated influenza vaccine.

J is TRBJ2-1 and V is TRBV28; no reliable D call. The CDR3 contains 16 residues. V was clipped by 5 bases and J by 3 bases, with 17 bases between them. Germline loops: CDR1 MDHEN, CDR2 SYDVKM. The CDR3, as DNA: TGTGCCAGCAGTCTCAATCTCTGGGCCGTCTACAATGAGCAGTTCTTC. Translation gives CASSLNLWAVYNEQFF.

The V call is TRBV4-2, the J call TRBJ2-1; D might be TRBD2 (8 bases). The CDR3 is 21 residues long. Germline assignment: CDR1 LGHNA and CDR2 YNFKEQ. V was pared by 4 bases and J by 4 bases, with 32 bases between. Here the CDR3 reads CASSPKQGSGRPSEKYNEQFF. The CDR3 DNA sequence: TGTGCCAGCAGCCCAAAACAGGGGAGCGGGAGACCCTCAGAGAAATACAATGAGCAGTTCTTC.

In its sample, this clonotype was seen a few times. V gene TRBV7-9 combines with J gene TRBJ1-5; D uncertain. Trimming cost V 3 bases and J 3 bases, with 9 bases left between them. The CDR3 is made up of 14 amino acids. CDR1 SEHNR and CDR2 FQNEAQ come from the germline V gene (reference sequence). The CDR3 bases are TGTGCCAGCAGCTTGAGTACTAACAATCAGCCCCAGCATTTT. It encodes CASSLSTNNQPQHF.

This rearrangement joins TRBV5-8 to TRBJ2-1; no clear D. This CDR3 has 13 residues. With 0 bases removed from V and 11 bases from J, the gap between germline ends came to 12 bases. Germline lookup yields CDR1 SGHTS and CDR2 YDEGEE. CDR3 sequence: CASSLGLPMKQFF. Here the CDR3 DNA reads TGTGCCAGCAGCTTGGGTTTACCCATGAAGCAGTTCTTC.

This clonotype was picked up a small number of times. The junction does not match germline at one end; this may be a read error. The V call is TRBV6-5, the J call TRBJ1-5, with TRBD1 identical over 7 bases. In germline, CDR1 is MNHEY, CDR2 SVGAGI. CDR3 length: 13 amino acids. The CDR3 is CASSFTGVQPQHF. CDR3 in DNA: TGTGCCAGCAGTTTTACAGGGGTTCAGCCCCAACATTTT.

The gene calls are TRBV7-2 and TRBJ2-3, with a weak D call TRBD2 (6 bases). The CDR3 is 16 residues long. Germline V gene lookup returns CDR1 SGHTA and CDR2 FQGNSA. Trimming pared 5 bases from V and 4 bases from J, leaving 19 bases between. CDR3 DNA: TGTGCCAGCAGCCCATTCGGGGGATTGGGCCCAGATACGCAGTATTTT. The encoded protein is CASSPFGGLGPDTQYF.

This chain uses TRBV4-2 with TRBJ2-3, with 8 bases matching TRBD2. This CDR3 comprises 14 residues. The trim removed 4 bases at V and 2 bases at J, leaving 2 bases unmatched. Germline CDR1 reads LGHNA; CDR2 reads YNFKEQ. CDR3 residues: CASSPTSATDTQYF. The CDR3, as DNA: TGTGCCAGCAGCCCGACTAGCGCCACAGATACGCAGTATTTT.

The CDR3 nucleotides read TGTGCCAGCATCCTGGGGACTAGTTCGGCCGGGGAGCTGTTTTTT. Translation gives CASILGTSSAGELFF. The chain has TRBV7-2 and TRBJ2-2, with 8 bases identical to TRBD2. The CDR3 consists of 15 residues. Germline V gene lookup returns CDR1 SGHTA and CDR2 FQGNSA. The trim removed 7 bases at V and 6 bases at J, leaving 10 bases unmatched.

V is TRBV3-1 and J is TRBJ2-3; 8 nucleotides match TRBD1. This CDR3 has 15 residues. Germline assignment: CDR1 LGHDT and CDR2 YNNKEL (reference sequence). V shed 5 bases and J 0 bases; nucleotides not matched to a gene: 4. CDR3: CASSDRTGSTDTQYF. CDR3 sequence (DNA): TGTGCCAGCAGCGACCGGACAGGGAGCACAGATACGCAGTATTTT.

CDR3 in amino acids: CSARVEGTRGYTF. In nucleotides, the CDR3 is TGCAGTGCTAGAGTCGAGGGAACGCGGGGCTACACCTTC. The chain is built from TRBV20-1 and TRBJ1-2, with D unclear. Trimming removed 1 base from V and 8 bases from J, with 14 bases in between. From germline, CDR1 is DFQATT and CDR2 SNEGSKA (reference sequence). The CDR3 consists of 13 residues.

The V call is TRBV20-1, the J call TRBJ2-5; either TRBD1 or TRBD2 may fit D (5 bases each). The V end lost 6 bases, the J end lost 3 bases, and 17 bases lay between the germline ends. This CDR3 comprises 14 residues. Germline assignment: CDR1 DFQATT and CDR2 SNEGSKA (reference sequence). The CDR3 sequence: CSATYGARKETQYF. Written as DNA, the CDR3 is TGCAGTGCAACCTACGGGGCCCGGAAAGAGACCCAGTACTTC.

This clonotype has a handful of counts. The J gene is TRBJ1-2, the V gene TRBV10-3; D is ambiguous. The CDR3 loop spans 14 amino acids. Germline loops: CDR1 ENHRY, CDR2 SYGVKD. V lost 6 bases and J 0 bases, leaving 11 bases between the germline ends. CDR3: CAISYSDANYGYTF. The CDR3 DNA reads as TGTGCCATCAGCTACAGCGACGCTAACTATGGCTACACCTTC.

V usage is TRBV3-1 and J usage is TRBJ2-1; the D call may be TRBD1 or TRBD2 (5 bases each). The CDR3 consists of 14 residues. Trimming took off 5 bases at V and 5 bases at J, with 13 bases between the two ends. Germline loops: CDR1 LGHDT, CDR2 YNNKEL (reference sequence). The CDR3 spells CASSYGTRHNEQFF. CDR3 in DNA: TGTGCCAGCAGCTACGGGACGCGACACAATGAGCAGTTCTTC.